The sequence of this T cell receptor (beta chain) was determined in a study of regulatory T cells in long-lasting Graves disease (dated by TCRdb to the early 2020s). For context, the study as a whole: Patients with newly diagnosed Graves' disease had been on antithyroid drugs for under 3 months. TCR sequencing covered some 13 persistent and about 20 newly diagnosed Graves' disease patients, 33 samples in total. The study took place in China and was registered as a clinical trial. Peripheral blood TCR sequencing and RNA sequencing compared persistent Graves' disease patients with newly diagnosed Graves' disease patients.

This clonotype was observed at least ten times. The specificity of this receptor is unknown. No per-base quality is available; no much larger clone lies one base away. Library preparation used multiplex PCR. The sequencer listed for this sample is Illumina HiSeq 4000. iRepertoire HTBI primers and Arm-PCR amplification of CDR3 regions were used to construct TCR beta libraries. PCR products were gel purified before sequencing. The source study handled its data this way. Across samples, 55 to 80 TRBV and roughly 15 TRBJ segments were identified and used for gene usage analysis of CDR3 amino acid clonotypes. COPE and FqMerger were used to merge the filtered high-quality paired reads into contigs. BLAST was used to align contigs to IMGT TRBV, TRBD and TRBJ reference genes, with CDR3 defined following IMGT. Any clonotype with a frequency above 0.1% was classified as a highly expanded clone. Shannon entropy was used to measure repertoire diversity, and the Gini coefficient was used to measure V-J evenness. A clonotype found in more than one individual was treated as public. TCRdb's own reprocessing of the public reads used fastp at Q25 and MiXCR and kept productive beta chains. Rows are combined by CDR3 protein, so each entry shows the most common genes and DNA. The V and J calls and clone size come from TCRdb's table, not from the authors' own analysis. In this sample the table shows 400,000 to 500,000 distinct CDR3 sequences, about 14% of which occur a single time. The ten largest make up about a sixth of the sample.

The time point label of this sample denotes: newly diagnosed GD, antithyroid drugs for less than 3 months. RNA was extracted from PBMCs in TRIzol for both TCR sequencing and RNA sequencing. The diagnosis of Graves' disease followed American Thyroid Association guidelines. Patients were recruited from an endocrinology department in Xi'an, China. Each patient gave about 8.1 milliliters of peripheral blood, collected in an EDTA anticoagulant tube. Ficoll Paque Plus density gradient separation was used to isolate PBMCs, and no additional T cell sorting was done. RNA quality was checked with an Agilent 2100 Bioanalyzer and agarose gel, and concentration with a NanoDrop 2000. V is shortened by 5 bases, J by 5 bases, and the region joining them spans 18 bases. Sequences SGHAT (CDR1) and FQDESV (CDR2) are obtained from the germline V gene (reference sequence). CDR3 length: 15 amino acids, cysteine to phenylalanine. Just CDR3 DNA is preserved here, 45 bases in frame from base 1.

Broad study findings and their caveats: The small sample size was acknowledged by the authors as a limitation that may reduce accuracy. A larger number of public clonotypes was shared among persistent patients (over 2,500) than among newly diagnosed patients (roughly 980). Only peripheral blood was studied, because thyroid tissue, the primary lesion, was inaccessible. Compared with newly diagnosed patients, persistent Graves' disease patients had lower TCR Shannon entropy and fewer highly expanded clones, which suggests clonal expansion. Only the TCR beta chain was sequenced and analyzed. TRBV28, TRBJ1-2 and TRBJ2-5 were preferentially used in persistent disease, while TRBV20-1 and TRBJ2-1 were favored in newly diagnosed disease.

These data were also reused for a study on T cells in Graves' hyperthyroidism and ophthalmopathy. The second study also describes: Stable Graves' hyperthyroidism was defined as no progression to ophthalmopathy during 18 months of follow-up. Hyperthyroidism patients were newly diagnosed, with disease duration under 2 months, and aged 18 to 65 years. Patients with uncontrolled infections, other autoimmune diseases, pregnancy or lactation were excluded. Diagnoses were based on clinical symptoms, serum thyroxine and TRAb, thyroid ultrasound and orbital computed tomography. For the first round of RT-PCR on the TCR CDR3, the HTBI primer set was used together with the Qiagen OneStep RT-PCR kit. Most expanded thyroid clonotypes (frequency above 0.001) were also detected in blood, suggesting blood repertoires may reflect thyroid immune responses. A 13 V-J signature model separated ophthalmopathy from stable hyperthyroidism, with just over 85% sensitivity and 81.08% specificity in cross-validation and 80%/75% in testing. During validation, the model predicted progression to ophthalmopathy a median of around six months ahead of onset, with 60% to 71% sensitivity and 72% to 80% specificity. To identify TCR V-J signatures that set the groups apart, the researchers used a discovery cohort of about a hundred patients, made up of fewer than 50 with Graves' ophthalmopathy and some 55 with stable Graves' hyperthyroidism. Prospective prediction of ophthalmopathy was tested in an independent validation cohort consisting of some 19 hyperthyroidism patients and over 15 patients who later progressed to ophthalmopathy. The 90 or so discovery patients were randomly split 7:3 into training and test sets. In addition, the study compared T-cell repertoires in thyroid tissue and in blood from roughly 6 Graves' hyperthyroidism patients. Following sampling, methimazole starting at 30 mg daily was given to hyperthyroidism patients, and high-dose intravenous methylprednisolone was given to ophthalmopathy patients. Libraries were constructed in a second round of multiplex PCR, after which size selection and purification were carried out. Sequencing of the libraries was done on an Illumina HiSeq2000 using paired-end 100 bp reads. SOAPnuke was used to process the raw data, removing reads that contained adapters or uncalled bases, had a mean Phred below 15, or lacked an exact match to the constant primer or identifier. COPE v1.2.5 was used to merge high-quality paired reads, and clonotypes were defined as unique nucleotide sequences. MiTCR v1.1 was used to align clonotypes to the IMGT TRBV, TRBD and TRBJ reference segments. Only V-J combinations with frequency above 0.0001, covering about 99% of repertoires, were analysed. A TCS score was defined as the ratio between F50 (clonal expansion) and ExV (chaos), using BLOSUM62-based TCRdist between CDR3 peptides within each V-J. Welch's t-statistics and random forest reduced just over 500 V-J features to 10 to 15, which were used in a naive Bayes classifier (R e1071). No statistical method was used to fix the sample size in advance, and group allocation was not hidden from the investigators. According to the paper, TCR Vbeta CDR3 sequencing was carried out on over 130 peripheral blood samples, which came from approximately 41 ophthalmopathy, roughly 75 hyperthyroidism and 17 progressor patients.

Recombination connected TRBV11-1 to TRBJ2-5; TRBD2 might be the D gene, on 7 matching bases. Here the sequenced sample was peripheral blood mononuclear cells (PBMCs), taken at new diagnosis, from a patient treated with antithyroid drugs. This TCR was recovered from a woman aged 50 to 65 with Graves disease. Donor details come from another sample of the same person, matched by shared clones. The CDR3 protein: CASSTRDTGGETQYF. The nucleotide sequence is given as TGTGCCAGCAGCACGCGGGACACCGGGGGGGAGACCCAGTACTTC.